This passage covers 25 T cell receptor beta chains from one sample sequenced in a study of blood T cell repertoires in COVID-19. This table comes from immunoSEQ multiplex PCR, and its TCRdb copy is limited to in-frame clones, with some not included. The repertoire consists of around 100,000 clones, with about 88% occurring once and the leading ten covering approximately 7%. The specimen was peripheral blood. The source of these receptors is a man aged 25 to 45 in a cohort sampled during active COVID-19.

The J gene is TRBJ2-3, the V gene TRBV2, with 10 nucleotides matching TRBD2. V dropped 2 bases and J dropped 1; count of bases not matched to a gene: 3. This CDR3 is 16 amino acids long. CDR1 and CDR2 from the germline V gene are SNHLY and FYNNEI. The DNA for the CDR3 is TGTGCCAGCAGTGAATGGCTAGCGGGAGGCACAGATACGCAGTATTTT. Residues: CASSEWLAGGTDTQYF. Together with reference TRBV2 and TRBJ2-3, the CDR3 gives the full variable domain: EPEVTQTPSHQVTQMGQEVILRCVPISNHLYFYWYRQILGQKVEFLVSFYNNEISEKSEIFDDQFSVERPDGSNFTLKIRSTKLEDSAMYFCASSEWLAGGTDTQYFGPGTRLTVL.

This chain uses TRBV6-4 with TRBJ2-1, with 9 bases identical to TRBD2. With V trimmed by 7 bases and J by 11 bases, 9 bases remained unmatched. Germline V CDR1 and CDR2: MRHNA, SNTAGT. This CDR3 contains 13 residues. CDR3 DNA sequence: TGTGCCAGCATACGGACTAGCGAAGACAAGCAGTTCTTC. It specifies CASIRTSEDKQFF.

The V gene is TRBV28, the J gene TRBJ1-2; a weak D match, TRBD1 (6 bases). CDR3 size: 15 residues. CDR1 and CDR2 from the germline V gene are MDHEN and SYDVKM. V was cut by 0 bases and J by 2 bases, with 10 bases left in between. DNA for the CDR3: TGTGCCAGCAGTTTATGGGCGGACAGAAACTATGGCTACACCTTC. Translation: CASSLWADRNYGYTF.

The chain joins TRBV19 to TRBJ1-1, with D perhaps matching TRBD1 (5 bases). The germline gives CDR1 LNHDA, CDR2 SQIVND (reference sequence). Trimming removed 3 bases from V and 4 bases from J, with 15 bases in between. CDR3 length equals 15 residues. This CDR3 reads CASSISGQGGTEAFF. CDR3 nucleotides: TGTGCCAGTAGTATCTCGGGTCAGGGAGGCACTGAAGCTTTCTTT.

DNA of the CDR3: TGTGCCAGCCAATATCGGACAGAGGTCCACAATCAGCCCCAGCATTTT. Translation gives CASQYRTEVHNQPQHF. The V and J genes are TRBV28 and TRBJ1-5, with a tentative D call TRBD1 (6 bases). Germline V lookup: CDR1 MDHEN, CDR2 SYDVKM. Trimming took 8 bases from V and 3 from J, leaving 20 bases between them. This CDR3 is 16 amino acids long.

The chain uses TRBV28 and TRBJ2-7; D is unclear. Per germline, CDR1 MDHEN and CDR2 SYDVKM. The CDR3 contains 12 residues. V lost 3 bases and J lost 1, with 4 bases in between. The CDR3 coding sequence is TGTGCCAGCAGTTTCCGGTCCTACGAGCAGTACTTC. This translates into CASSFRSYEQYF.

The V gene is TRBV7-9, the J gene TRBJ1-6, with unresolved D. With 3 bases removed from V and 8 bases from J, the gap between germline ends came to 8 bases. Per germline, CDR1 SEHNR and CDR2 FQNEAQ (reference sequence). This CDR3 contains 13 residues. In nucleotides, the CDR3 is TGTGCCAGCAGCTTGAGGCAAGATTCACCCCTCCACTTT. Translation: CASSLRQDSPLHF.

The rearrangement uses TRBV5-1 and TRBJ2-2; 9 bases line up with TRBD1. V dropped 2 bases and J dropped 5; count of bases not matched to a gene: 1. CDR3 length: 14 residues. The germline CDR1 and CDR2 sequences are SGHRS and YFSETQ. In DNA, the CDR3 is TGCGCCAGCAGCTTCGACAGGGGGACCGGGGAGCTGTTTTTT. Translating gives CASSFDRGTGELFF.

The V gene is TRBV11-2, the J gene TRBJ1-2, with TRBD1 identical over 7 bases. Trimming cost V 5 bases and J 6 bases; bases outside gene matches: 3. CDR3 length: 12 amino acids. Germline V CDR1 and CDR2: SGHAT, FQNNGV. In DNA form, the CDR3 reads TGTGCCAGCAGCCGAACAGGGGATGGCTACACCTTC. Protein sequence: CASSRTGDGYTF.

V gene TRBV5-1 combines with J gene TRBJ2-3; D may be TRBD1 (6 bases). This CDR3 spans 15 amino acids. Germline V gene lookup returns CDR1 SGHRS and CDR2 YFSETQ. Trimming took 1 base from V and 0 from J, leaving 9 bases between them. The CDR3 nucleotides are TGCGCCAGCAGCTTGTGGGGGACAAGCACAGATACGCAGTATTTT. The encoded protein is CASSLWGTSTDTQYF.

The chain couples TRBV5-1 to TRBJ2-1; no clear D. The CDR3 length is 15 residues. CDR1 is SGHRS and CDR2 is YFSETQ in the germline V gene. Between the trimmed V and J ends, which lost 0 bases and 5 bases, there was a span of 12 bases. The CDR3 coding sequence is TGCGCCAGCAGCTTGGTCCCCGGGTCTGACAATGAGCAGTTCTTC. Its translation is CASSLVPGSDNEQFF.

The rearrangement uses TRBV30 and TRBJ1-1; TRBD1 is a possible D gene (5 bases). Germline V gene data show CDR1 as GTSNPN and CDR2 as SVGIG (reference sequence). There are 11 residues in the CDR3. V lost 4 bases and J 5 bases, leaving 8 bases between the germline ends. In DNA form, the CDR3 reads TGTGCCTGGACAGGGAGGACTGAAGCTTTCTTT. Protein: CAWTGRTEAFF.

The chain combines TRBV28 with TRBJ1-1; TRBD1 is a possible D gene (5 bases). This CDR3 is built from 15 residues. Germline CDR1 MDHEN, CDR2 SYDVKM. Trimming removed 5 bases at V and 4 bases at J, with 17 bases between. This chain's CDR3 is CASSHGIWGVTEAFF. The DNA of the CDR3 is TGTGCCAGCAGTCACGGGATCTGGGGGGTCACTGAAGCTTTCTTT.

The chain employs TRBV6-6 and TRBJ1-2, with TRBD1 matching 9 bases. The V and J ends lost 5 bases and 4 bases, in that order; junction bases with no gene match: 14. Per the germline V gene, CDR1 is MNHNY and CDR2 is SVGAGI (reference sequence). The length of the CDR3 is 17 residues. This CDR3 is CASSPRRGQGHVYGYTF. Here the CDR3 DNA reads TGTGCCAGCAGTCCCCGGAGGGGACAGGGCCACGTCTATGGCTACACCTTC.

The chain is built from TRBV7-2 and TRBJ2-2; the D is unclear. Germline loops: CDR1 SGHTA, CDR2 FQGNSA. The CDR3 is made up of 13 amino acids. V was clipped by 3 bases and J by 4 bases, with 6 bases between them. The CDR3 sequence is CASSFRVTGELFF. CDR3 nucleotide sequence: TGTGCCAGCAGCTTTCGGGTCACCGGGGAGCTGTTTTTT.

The genes are TRBV5-1 and TRBJ2-7, with 8 bases aligning to TRBD2. The CDR3 contains 16 residues. The J segment lost 1 base and the V segment lost 4 bases, leaving 10 bases of the junction unmatched. Looked up from germline, CDR1 is SGHRS and CDR2 is YFSETQ. CDR3 loop: CASSPTSRGGSYEQYF. DNA of the CDR3: TGCGCCAGCAGCCCCACGTCACGCGGGGGGTCCTACGAGCAGTACTTC.

The chain recombines TRBV5-1 with TRBJ1-6; the D gene is possibly TRBD1 (6 bases). Per the germline V gene, CDR1 is SGHRS and CDR2 is YFSETQ. The CDR3 is made up of 15 amino acids. V was shortened by 0 bases and J by 8 bases, with 12 bases between the two germline ends. CDR3 protein: CASSLGQVIDSPLHF. The CDR3 DNA follows: TGCGCCAGCAGCTTGGGACAGGTCATTGATTCACCCCTCCACTTT.

J is TRBJ1-2 and V is TRBV5-6; D might be TRBD1 (5 bases). CDR1 and CDR2 (germline): SGHDT, YYEEEE. The CDR3 runs 14 residues. The V end lost 4 bases, the J end lost 2 bases, and 12 bases lay between the germline ends. CDR3 in amino acids: CASSRNDRNYGYTF. DNA for the CDR3: TGTGCCAGCAGCCGAAACGACAGAAACTATGGCTACACCTTC.

This chain connects TRBV2 to TRBJ1-1; D perhaps matches TRBD1 (6 bases). CDR1 is SNHLY and CDR2 is FYNNEI in the germline V gene. V dropped 4 bases and J dropped 4 bases, with 10 bases sitting between them. The CDR3 loop spans 13 amino acids. The CDR3 coding sequence is TGTGCCAGCAGTGTCCCCAGGGGCACTGAAGCTTTCTTT. This translates into CASSVPRGTEAFF. The whole variable domain, filled in from reference TRBV2 and TRBJ1-1, reads EPEVTQTPSHQVTQMGQEVILRCVPISNHLYFYWYRQILGQKVEFLVSFYNNEISEKSEIFDDQFSVERPDGSNFTLKIRSTKLEDSAMYFCASSVPRGTEAFFGQGTRLTVV.

The table lists this clone with many counts. The V call is TRBV10-1, the J call TRBJ2-7; a possible D gene is TRBD1 (6 bases). The CDR3 contains 12 residues. Germline V gives CDR1 WNHNN, CDR2 SYGVQD (reference sequence). V lost 3 bases and J 9 bases, leaving 12 bases between the germline ends. CDR3 bases: TGCGCCAGCAGTGAAATTGGACAGCGGCAGTACTTC. Residues: CASSEIGQRQYF.

V and J are TRBV19 and TRBJ1-1; 9 bases agree with TRBD1. Trimming removed 8 bases from V and 1 base from J; junction bases left unmatched: 5. The CDR3 loop spans 14 amino acids. Germline V gives CDR1 LNHDA, CDR2 SQIVND (reference sequence). The CDR3 DNA reads TGTGCCAGTGGCTTGGGACAGGGGAACACTGAAGCTTTCTTT. It translates to CASGLGQGNTEAFF.

The rearrangement uses TRBV19 and TRBJ2-1; the match to TRBD2 covers 13 bases. The V gene end was trimmed by 2 bases and the J gene end by 10 bases; junction bases not matched to a gene: 5. The CDR3 totals 15 residues. CDR1 and CDR2 from the germline V gene are LNHDA and SQIVND (reference sequence). The CDR3 here is CASSITSGGVNEQFF. CDR3 sequence (DNA): TGTGCCAGTAGTATAACTAGCGGGGGGGTAAACGAGCAGTTCTTC.

The chain couples TRBV3-1 (or the pseudogene TRBV3-2) to TRBJ2-7, with D unclear. V shed 4 bases and J shed 8 bases, with 9 bases lying between them. This CDR3 has 11 amino acids. Germline-derived CDR1 and CDR2 are LGHDT and YNNKEL (reference sequence). The CDR3 here is CASSRYEKQYF. The CDR3 region has the DNA TGTGCCAGCAGCCGATACGAGAAGCAGTACTTC.

This rearrangement joins TRBV21-1 to TRBJ1-5; the table's D call TRBD1 went unverified against the DNA. TRBV21-1 is a documented pseudogene. This CDR3 is built from 18 residues. CDR3 region: CASSKVGQGVFSNQPQHF. The CDR3, as DNA: TGTGCCAGCAGCAAAGTGGGACAGGGGGTGTTCAGCAATCAGCCCCAGCATTTT.

The chain uses TRBV6-2 or TRBV6-3 and TRBJ1-2, with D possibly being TRBD1 (6 bases). V was cut by 5 bases and J by 0 bases, with 13 bases left in between. CDR3 length: 15 amino acids. Germline V CDR1 and CDR2: MNHEY, SVGEGT. The CDR3 bases are TGTGCCAGCAGTGACGGACAGCAAGCTAACTATGGCTACACCTTC. This encodes CASSDGQQANYGYTF.